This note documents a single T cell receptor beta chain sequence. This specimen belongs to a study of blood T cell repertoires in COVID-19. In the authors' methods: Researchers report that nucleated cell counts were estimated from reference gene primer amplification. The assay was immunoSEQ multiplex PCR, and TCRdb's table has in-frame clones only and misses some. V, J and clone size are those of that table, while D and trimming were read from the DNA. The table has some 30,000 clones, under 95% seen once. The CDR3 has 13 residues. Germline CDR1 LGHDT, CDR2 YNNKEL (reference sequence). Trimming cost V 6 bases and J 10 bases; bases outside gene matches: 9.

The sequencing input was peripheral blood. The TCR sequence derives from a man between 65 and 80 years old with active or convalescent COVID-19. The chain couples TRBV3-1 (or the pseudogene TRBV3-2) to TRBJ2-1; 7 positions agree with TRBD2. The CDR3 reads CASRQHGEGEQFF. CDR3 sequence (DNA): TGTGCCAGCAGACAACACGGGGAGGGAGAGCAGTTCTTC.